This T cell receptor beta chain was documented in a study of Graves' ophthalmopathy and Graves' hyperthyroidism. Germline V gene lookup returns CDR1 SGHRS and CDR2 YFSETQ. V lost 1 base and J lost 1, with 11 bases in between. CDR3 length equals 15 residues. Certain patients, namely those with other autoimmune diseases, uncontrolled infections, pregnancy or lactation, were excluded. RNA served as the template for amplifying TCR beta CDR3 regions. First-round RT-PCR relied on HTBI primers, and a second-round multiplex PCR came next. TCRdb reprocessed the multiplex PCR reads with MiXCR, giving one entry per CDR3 protein. Here the sample spans roughly 170,000 distinct CDR3 sequences, around two fifths being singletons. This clonotype was counted many times. No antigen is known for it. Study-level findings and limits: Most expanded clonotypes in thyroid above 0.001 frequency also showed up in blood. Ophthalmopathy progression was predicted with about 67% sensitivity and about 72% specificity.

The J gene is TRBJ1-1, the V gene TRBV5-1; D perhaps matches TRBD1 (5 bases). The clonotype originates from a man aged 25 to 40 with Graves' ophthalmopathy. Sequencing was performed on peripheral blood. The CDR3 region is CASSLSGQKNTEAFF. The CDR3, as DNA: TGCGCCAGCAGCTTGTCAGGGCAGAAGAACACTGAAGCTTTCTTT.